One and the same sample provided the 26 T cell receptor beta chains below, sequenced in a study of cytomegalovirus exposure and HLA in healthy donors. PCR involved 60 Vbeta and 13 Jbeta primers. Produced via immunoSEQ multiplex PCR; TCRdb's table is partial and in-frame only. The table has around 140,000 clones, 82% seen once. Specimen: PBMCs. These receptors originate from a male donor in good health and CMV-seronegative.

The chain uses TRBV7-2 and TRBJ2-7; 8 bases are a match to TRBD1. Germline V gives CDR1 SGHTA, CDR2 FQGNSA. This CDR3 spans 14 amino acids. The junction had 7 bases not matched to a gene; V was cut back by 4 bases and J by 5 bases. This chain's CDR3 is CASSSGQGTHEQYF. Written as DNA, the CDR3 is TGTGCCAGCAGCTCCGGACAGGGTACCCACGAGCAGTACTTC.

The J gene is TRBJ2-7, the V gene TRBV7-2; 8 bases agree with TRBD1. This CDR3 region has 12 residues. V was clipped by 8 bases and J by 7 bases; unmatched bases: 7. Germline CDR1 is SGHTA and CDR2 is FQGNSA. The CDR3, as DNA: TGTGCCAGCGGCTATACAGGGGGGGAGCAGTACTTC. Its protein is CASGYTGGEQYF.

The chain carries TRBV5-1 and TRBJ2-1; the match to TRBD2 covers 10 bases. The CDR3 spans 16 residues. Trimming took 4 bases from V and 4 from J; bases not matched to a gene: 8. The germline V gene has CDR1 SGHRS and CDR2 YFSETQ. The CDR3 reads CASSAGLAGEYNEQFF. CDR3 in DNA: TGCGCCAGCAGCGCCGGTCTAGCGGGGGAATACAATGAGCAGTTCTTC. Full variable domain (missing parts from reference TRBV5-1 and TRBJ2-1): KAGVTQTPRYLIKTRGQQVTLSCSPISGHRSVSWYQQTPGQGLQFLFEYFSETQRNKGNFPGRFSGRQFSNSRSEMNVSTLELGDSALYLCASSAGLAGEYNEQFFGPGTRLTVL.

V gene TRBV2 combines with J gene TRBJ2-7, with 11 nucleotides matching TRBD2. V lost 8 bases, J lost 5 bases, and 20 bases stayed unmatched. The CDR3 length is 18 residues. Germline CDR1 reads SNHLY; CDR2 reads FYNNEI. CDR3 protein: CASRDRAGSGRAKNEQYF. DNA of the CDR3: TGTGCCAGCCGGGACAGGGCGGGTAGCGGGAGGGCGAAGAACGAGCAGTACTTC.

CDR3 residues: CASSQAGVWNIQYF. CDR3 nucleotides: TGTGCCAGCAGCCAAGCGGGGGTTTGGAACATTCAGTACTTC. V is TRBV14 and J is TRBJ2-4, with D possibly matching TRBD2 (6 bases). Trimming removed 1 base at V and 7 bases at J, with 11 bases between. The CDR3 is 14 residues long. Germline V gene lookup returns CDR1 SGHDN and CDR2 FVKESK.

In this sample, this clone turned up once. This chain connects TRBV4-3 to TRBJ1-2, with 7 bases matching TRBD1. This CDR3 contains 16 residues. In germline, CDR1 is LGHNA, CDR2 YSLEER. The ends lost 5 bases at V and 2 bases at J; junction bases unmatched: 11. The CDR3 bases are TGCGCCAGCAGCATAGATGGGACAGAGGCGAACTATGGCTACACCTTC. Amino acid sequence: CASSIDGTEANYGYTF.

The J gene is TRBJ1-1, the V gene TRBV5-6; possible D gene TRBD1, 5 bases. V was pared by 1 base and J by 1 base, with 20 bases between. This CDR3 contains 18 residues. CDR1 is SGHDT, CDR2 YYEEEE, per germline. The CDR3 region has the DNA TGTGCCAGCAGCTTGCGAATTTTATTCCAGGGAACGAACACTGAAGCTTTCTTT. It is translated as CASSLRILFQGTNTEAFF.

In its sample, this clone ranks as medium-sized. The V and J genes are TRBV7-9 and TRBJ1-4, with 8 bases matching TRBD1. The trim removed 0 bases at V and 7 bases at J, leaving 10 bases unmatched. This CDR3 contains 17 residues. Germline loops: CDR1 SEHNR, CDR2 FQNEAQ (reference sequence). In nucleotides, the CDR3 is TGTGCCAGCAGCTTAGCTACCCATAGGACAGGGCCTGAAAAACTGTTTTTT. The encoded protein is CASSLATHRTGPEKLFF.

This sequence joins TRBV11-2 and TRBJ1-2, with D maybe TRBD1 (5 bases). The CDR3 runs to 15 residues. From germline, CDR1 is SGHAT and CDR2 FQNNGV. V was trimmed by 5 bases and J by 6 bases, leaving 19 bases between them. This CDR3 reads CASSPPDGGRDGYTF. CDR3 coding DNA: TGTGCCAGCAGCCCGCCGGACGGGGGAAGGGATGGCTACACCTTC.

The rearrangement links TRBV6-4 to TRBJ2-1; D is perhaps TRBD2 (5 bases). The CDR3 is made up of 13 amino acids. Trimming shortened V by 2 bases and J by 9 bases, and 11 bases separated the two germline ends. The V gene's germline CDR1 is MRHNA and CDR2 SNTAGT. The CDR3 DNA reads TGTGCCAGCAGTGACGTGTTGGCGGGTGAGCAGTTCTTC. It yields the protein CASSDVLAGEQFF.

The chain has TRBV11-2 and TRBJ1-4; D gene unclear. Trimming stripped 5 bases from V and 2 bases from J, with 9 bases between. The CDR3 is 14 amino acids. Germline V lookup: CDR1 SGHAT, CDR2 FQNNGV. The CDR3 loop is CASSRGGTNEKLFF. DNA for the CDR3: TGTGCCAGCAGCCGCGGTGGGACTAATGAAAAACTGTTTTTT.

The chain has TRBV7-9 and TRBJ2-3; TRBD2 agrees at 8 bases. The CDR3 has 14 residues. Germline CDR1 SEHNR, CDR2 FQNEAQ (reference sequence). V lost 11 bases, J lost 0 bases, and 7 bases stayed unmatched. CDR3 amino acids: CAGRTSPSTDTQYF. For the CDR3, the DNA is TGTGCCGGCCGGACTAGCCCTAGCACAGATACGCAGTATTTT.

The CDR3 is CASSTEGGELFF. Written as DNA, the CDR3 is TGTGCCAGCAGCACCGAAGGGGGAGAACTGTTTTTT. The gene calls are TRBV9 and TRBJ1-4; D perhaps matches TRBD1 (6 bases). This CDR3 is 12 amino acids long. V lost 4 bases and J 12 bases, leaving 13 bases between the germline ends. Germline-derived CDR1 and CDR2 are SGDLS and YYNGEE.

This chain joins TRBV4-3 and TRBJ1-2, with 8 nucleotides matching TRBD1. CDR1 LGHNA and CDR2 YSLEER come from the germline V gene. The CDR3 sequence is 14 residues long. V was pared by 0 bases and J by 8 bases, with 5 bases of the junction left unmatched. This CDR3 reads CASSQDSGGRGYTF. For the CDR3, the DNA is TGCGCCAGCAGCCAAGATTCAGGGGGCAGGGGCTACACCTTC.

The table lists this clone with a few counts. The V and J genes are TRBV6-6 and TRBJ1-3, with D possibly TRBD1 on 6 matching bases. Germline loops: CDR1 MNHNY, CDR2 SVGAGI (reference sequence). This CDR3 is built from 16 residues. V was cut by 2 bases and J by 4 bases, with 15 bases left in between. The CDR3 is CASSYATMGAGNTIYF. The CDR3 nucleotides are TGTGCCAGCAGTTACGCTACCATGGGGGCCGGAAACACCATATATTTT.

V is TRBV19 and J is TRBJ2-7, with D perhaps TRBD2 (5 bases). This CDR3 is built from 16 residues. CDR1 and CDR2 (germline): LNHDA, SQIVND (reference sequence). V was clipped by 1 base and J by 5 bases, with 18 bases between them. The CDR3 nucleotides are TGTGCCAGTAGTATAGGCTGGAGGAGCGGACGTAACGAGCAGTACTTC. Its translation is CASSIGWRSGRNEQYF.

The V gene is TRBV9, the J gene TRBJ2-7, with 10 positions matching TRBD1. The CDR3 length is 18 residues. CDR1 SGDLS and CDR2 YYNGEE come from the germline V gene. Losses at the gene ends were 4 bases for V and 6 bases for J; bases not matched to a gene: 19. The DNA of the CDR3 is TGTGCCAGCAGCCCCCCGGGACAGGGGTCGGACAGGGATTCCGAGCAGTACTTC. Translated, it gives CASSPPGQGSDRDSEQYF.

The sample holds a few counts of this clone. The chain employs TRBV5-1 and TRBJ2-5, with a tentative D call TRBD2 (8 bases). CDR1 is SGHRS, CDR2 YFSETQ, per germline. The CDR3 runs to 16 residues. The V and J ends lost 2 bases and 5 bases respectively, with 19 bases between them. The CDR3 sequence is CASSFGTAGVMETQYF. The CDR3 coding sequence is TGCGCCAGCAGCTTCGGGACAGCGGGAGTGATGGAGACCCAGTACTTC.

The V call is TRBV10-3, the J call TRBJ2-1, with 8 nucleotides matching TRBD1. V dropped 2 bases and J dropped 5; count of bases not matched to a gene: 5. There are 15 residues in the CDR3. CDR1 ENHRY and CDR2 SYGVKD come from the germline V gene. This chain's CDR3 is CAISEGQGEHNEQFF. The CDR3, as DNA: TGTGCCATCAGTGAGGGACAGGGTGAGCACAATGAGCAGTTCTTC.

This clone was found a few times. V usage is TRBV15 and J usage is TRBJ2-3; 8 bases are shared with TRBD1. J was trimmed by 4 bases and V by 1 base; bases with no gene match: 7. CDR1 is LNHNV, CDR2 YYDKDF, per germline (reference sequence). There are 16 residues in the CDR3. Written as DNA, the CDR3 is TGTGCCACCAGCAGAGGGGCAGGGGGCTACGCAGATACGCAGTATTTT. Translating it yields CATSRGAGGYADTQYF.

The chain combines TRBV14 with TRBJ2-5; D remains unclear. V lost 9 bases, J lost 7 bases, and 12 bases lay in between. The CDR3 runs 11 residues. Looked up from germline, CDR1 is SGHDN and CDR2 is FVKESK. CDR3 nucleotides: TGTGCCAGTAAGCGTGAGAGGACCCAGTACTTC. This gives the protein CASKRERTQYF.

V and J are TRBV7-3 and TRBJ1-1; TRBD1 matches at 7 bases. The CDR3 totals 13 residues. Germline V gives CDR1 SGHTA, CDR2 FQGTGA. V shed 2 bases, J shed 4 bases, and the junction held 1 base outside the gene matches. CDR3 DNA: TGTGCCAGCAGCTTATACAGGGGCACTGAAGCTTTCTTT. This codes for CASSLYRGTEAFF.

The chain is built from TRBV11-3 and TRBJ2-7, with D tentatively TRBD2 (5 bases). V dropped 5 bases and J dropped 0 bases, with 14 bases sitting between them. The CDR3 covers 15 residues. From germline, CDR1 is SGHNT and CDR2 YENEEA. CDR3 in amino acids: CASSRAAATSYEQYF. The DNA for the CDR3 is TGTGCCAGCAGCCGAGCGGCCGCCACCTCCTACGAGCAGTACTTC. Combining the CDR3 with reference TRBV11-3 and TRBJ2-7 gives the whole variable domain EAGVVQSPRYKIIEKKQPVAFWCNPISGHNTLYWYLQNLGQGPELLIRYENEEAVDDSQLPKDRFSAERLKGVDSTLKIQPAELGDSAVYLCASSRAAATSYEQYFGPGTRLTVT.

This clone was observed a single time. This rearrangement joins TRBV13 to TRBJ1-5; 11 bases are shared with TRBD1. Germline V lookup: CDR1 PRHDT, CDR2 FYEKMQ (reference sequence). V shed 0 bases, J shed 3 bases, and the junction held 7 bases outside the gene matches. The CDR3 runs 18 residues. The CDR3 sequence: CASSLGGGTGGHNQPQHF. The CDR3 DNA reads as TGTGCCAGCAGCTTAGGAGGTGGGACAGGGGGGCACAATCAGCCCCAGCATTTT.

For this clone: Its ends do not fully match the called genes, so a read error is possible. The gene calls are TRBV4-1 and TRBJ2-2; possible D gene TRBD2, 6 bases. Germline lookup yields CDR1 MGHRA and CDR2 YSYEKL. The CDR3 covers 16 residues. This CDR3 reads CASGQEAGGNTGELFF. DNA for the CDR3: TGCGCCAGCGGCCAAGAGGCCGGGGGGAACACCGGGGAGCTGTTTTTT.

V gene TRBV28 combines with J gene TRBJ1-5; 7 positions agree with TRBD1. The CDR3 has 14 amino acids. The germline CDR1 and CDR2 sequences are MDHEN and SYDVKM. V shed 7 bases and J 4 bases; nucleotides not matched to a gene: 7. CDR3 loop: CASNRDSLNQPQHF. In DNA form, the CDR3 reads TGTGCCAGCAATAGGGACAGTTTAAATCAGCCCCAGCATTTT.